This T cell receptor (beta chain) is drawn from a study of T cell responses to AZD1222 COVID-19 vaccine. As concerns this clone: Its antigen is undetermined.

Study-wide results and limits: The number of AZD1222 recipients seropositive at baseline was only 6 or 7. Spike was spanned by vaccine-associated CD4 TCRs, with dominance at 160-218 and 743-854.

Measured with immunoSEQ multiplex PCR; TCRdb has only the in-frame clones, and not every one. Of about 140,000 clones in the sample, roughly nine tenths were seen once. This TCR derives from an adult in good health. Specimen: peripheral blood, collected on day 0 of AZD1222 vaccination.

Here the CDR3 reads CASSVDVGSLAFF. The CDR3 DNA is TGTGCCAGCAGCGTAGATGTGGGCAGCCTGGCTTTCTTT. The chain combines TRBV9 with TRBJ1-1; D unclear. The length of the CDR3 is 13 residues. Germline CDR1 reads SGDLS; CDR2 reads YYNGEE. Trimming removed 0 bases from V and 11 bases from J, with 14 bases in between.